The T cell receptor (beta chain) under discussion was sequenced for a study of monozygotic twins with cystic fibrosis. In germline, CDR1 is SGDLS, CDR2 YYNGEE. V lost 3 bases to trimming and J lost 0 bases, with 19 bases between them. The CDR3 length is 18 residues. Study-level points and caveats: The repertoire was suggested to be naive-dominated, clonality median approximately 0.009. Shared CDR3 numbers were not associated with age, concordance or severity.

TCRdb's copy holds only in-frame clones and misses some; the assay was immunoSEQ multiplex PCR. The table has 30,000 or so clones, 66% seen once. Remarks on this clone: Its specificity is unknown.

What was sequenced was blood. This rearrangement joins TRBV9 to TRBJ2-1, with D uncertain. The receptor's source is a girl aged 10 to 17 with cystic fibrosis. The CDR3 region has the DNA TGTGCCAGCAGCGATACCCTCCGGTCGGGCAGCTCCTACAATGAGCAGTTCTTC. Its translation: CASSDTLRSGSSYNEQFF.